This T cell receptor (beta chain) was captured by sequencing in a study of blood T cells in healthy people across ages. Study-level points and caveats: Unsorted PBMCs prevented conclusive naive versus antigen-experienced comparison.

This clonotype was observed a handful of times. Its antigen is undetermined. This CDR3 contains 11 residues. Germline-derived CDR1 and CDR2 are SQVTM and ANQGSEA. Trimming pared 5 bases from V and 3 bases from J, leaving 5 bases between. Using a J-beta primer mix together with a sample-barcoded 5' primer, a second PCR was run for roughly 7 to 11 cycles. TCRdb reprocessed the 5' RACE reads with MiXCR, giving one entry per CDR3 protein. The sample lists about 840,000 distinct CDR3 sequences, roughly 28% seen once, with approximately 10% in the top ten. The same specimen was also included in a second study, on T cells of mothers and their children.

The material sequenced was blood. This chain links TRBV29-1 with TRBJ1-3; D call uncertain. This clonotype originated in a woman aged 40 to 50 in good health. CDR3: CSVFLGNTIYF. DNA of the CDR3: TGCAGCGTTTTCCTTGGAAACACCATATATTTT.